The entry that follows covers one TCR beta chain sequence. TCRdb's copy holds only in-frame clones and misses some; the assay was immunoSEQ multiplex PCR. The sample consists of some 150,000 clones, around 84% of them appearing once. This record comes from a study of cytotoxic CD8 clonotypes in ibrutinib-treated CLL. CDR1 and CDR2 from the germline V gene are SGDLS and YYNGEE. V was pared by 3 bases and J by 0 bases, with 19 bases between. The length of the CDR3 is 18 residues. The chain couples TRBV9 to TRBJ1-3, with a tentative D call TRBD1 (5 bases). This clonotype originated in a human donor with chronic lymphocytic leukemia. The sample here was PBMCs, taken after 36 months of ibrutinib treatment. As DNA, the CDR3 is TGTGCCAGCAGCGCCGCATCGGGCAGGGTCCTCTCTGGAAACACCATATATTTT. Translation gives CASSAASGRVLSGNTIYF.